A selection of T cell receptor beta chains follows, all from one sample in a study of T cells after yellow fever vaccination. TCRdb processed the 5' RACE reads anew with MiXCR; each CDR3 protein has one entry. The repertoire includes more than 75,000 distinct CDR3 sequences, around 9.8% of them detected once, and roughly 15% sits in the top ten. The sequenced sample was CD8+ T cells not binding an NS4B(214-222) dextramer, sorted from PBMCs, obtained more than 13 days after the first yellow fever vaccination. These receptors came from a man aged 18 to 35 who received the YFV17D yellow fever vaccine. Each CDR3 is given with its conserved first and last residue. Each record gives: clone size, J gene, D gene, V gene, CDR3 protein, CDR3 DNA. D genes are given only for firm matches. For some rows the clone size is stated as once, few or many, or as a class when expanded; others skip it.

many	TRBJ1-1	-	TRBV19	CASTLGRNTEAFF	TGTGCCAGTACCCTGGGCAGGAACACTGAAGCTTTCTTT
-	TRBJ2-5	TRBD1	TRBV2	CASNIGTGVETQYF	TGTGCCAGCAACATAGGGACAGGGGTCGAGACCCAGTACTTC
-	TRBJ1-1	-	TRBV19	CASSMGTKNTEAFF	TGTGCCAGTAGTATGGGGACAAAGAACACTGAAGCTTTCTTT
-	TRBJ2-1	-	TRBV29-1	CSVTGDSYNEQFF	TGCAGCGTTACGGGGGATTCCTACAATGAGCAGTTCTTC
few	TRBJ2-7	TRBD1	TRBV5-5	CASTPGQGDYEQYF	TGTGCCAGCACACCGGGGCAGGGGGATTACGAGCAGTACTTC
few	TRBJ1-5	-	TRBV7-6	CASSSAGEQPQHF	TGTGCCAGCAGCTCGGCAGGAGAACAGCCCCAGCATTTT
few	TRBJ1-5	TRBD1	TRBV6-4	CASSLTGGQPQHF	TGTGCCAGCAGCCTGACAGGGGGTCAGCCCCAGCATTTT
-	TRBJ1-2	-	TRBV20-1	CSARDFTGLERYYGYTF	TGCAGTGCTAGAGATTTCACAGGTTTGGAGCGGTACTATGGCTACACCTTC
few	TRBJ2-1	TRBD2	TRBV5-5	CARSLGLAGAGSYNEQFF	TGTGCCAGAAGCCTAGGACTAGCGGGGGCCGGCTCCTACAATGAGCAGTTCTTC
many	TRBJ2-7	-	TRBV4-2	CASSQDVGSNEQYF	TGTGCCAGCAGCCAAGATGTGGGTTCCAACGAGCAGTACTTC
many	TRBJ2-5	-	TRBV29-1	CSVVGGGYQETQYF	TGCAGCGTTGTGGGCGGGGGCTACCAAGAGACCCAGTACTTC
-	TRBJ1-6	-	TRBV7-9	CASSSGQLNSPLHF	TGTGCCAGCAGCTCCGGACAGCTAAATTCACCCCTCCACTTT
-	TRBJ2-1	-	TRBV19	CASSIGLNSNNEQFF	TGTGCCAGTAGTATAGGACTGAACTCCAACAATGAGCAGTTCTTC